A selection of T cell receptor beta chains follows, all from one sample in a study of T cell clonotyping in hematopoietic cell transplantation. Using immunoSEQ multiplex PCR, the repertoire was profiled, and TCRdb retains in-frame clones only, with some absent. The data contain about 29,000 clones, about 74% of them singletons. Sequences were derived from peripheral blood mononuclear cells, sampled before stem cell transplant. The source of these receptors is a woman aged 25 to 45 with chronic myeloid leukemia. Some clones in this sample may be carry-over from other donors' samples. Both conserved end residues are part of each CDR3. A D gene is named only where the DNA matches it firmly. Clone size, where shown, is once, few, many, or a class for clones that have expanded.

v_call: TRBV5-1; d_call: -; j_call: TRBJ1-4; clone_size: -; cdr3_aa: CASSLGRSVVVAEKLFF; cdr3_nt: TGCGCCAGCAGCTTGGGTCGGTCAGTCGTGGTAGCTGAAAAACTGTTTTTT
v_call: TRBV25-1; d_call: -; j_call: TRBJ1-2; clone_size: -; cdr3_aa: CASSEYVTDRHGYTF; cdr3_nt: TGTGCCAGCAGTGAATATGTTACAGACAGACATGGCTACACCTTC
v_call: TRBV5-6; d_call: -; j_call: TRBJ2-3; clone_size: -; cdr3_aa: CASSLADTQYF; cdr3_nt: TGTGCCAGCAGCTTGGCTGATACGCAGTATTTT
v_call: TRBV7-2; d_call: TRBD2; j_call: TRBJ2-7; clone_size: -; cdr3_aa: CASSLDAGGPTREQYF; cdr3_nt: TGTGCCAGCAGCTTAGATGCGGGGGGGCCCACTCGCGAGCAGTACTTC
v_call: TRBV14; d_call: -; j_call: TRBJ1-6; clone_size: few; cdr3_aa: CASSQWGNSPLHF; cdr3_nt: TGTGCCAGCAGCCAATGGGGTAATTCACCCCTCCACTTT
v_call: TRBV30; d_call: -; j_call: TRBJ2-5; clone_size: -; cdr3_aa: CAWSVQGGETQYF; cdr3_nt: TGTGCCTGGAGTGTACAGGGGGGGGAGACCCAGTACTTC
v_call: TRBV10-3; d_call: -; j_call: TRBJ1-4; clone_size: few; cdr3_aa: CAIREEGQGEKLFF; cdr3_nt: TGTGCCATCAGAGAAGAGGGACAAGGTGAAAAACTGTTTTTT
v_call: TRBV7-2; d_call: TRBD2; j_call: TRBJ2-3; clone_size: -; cdr3_aa: CVSSLQGLAADTQYF; cdr3_nt: TGTGTCAGCAGCTTGCAGGGACTAGCGGCAGATACGCAGTATTTT
v_call: TRBV30; d_call: -; j_call: TRBJ1-1; clone_size: -; cdr3_aa: CAWIPGAMNTEAFF; cdr3_nt: TGTGCCTGGATTCCCGGGGCCATGAACACTGAAGCTTTCTTT
v_call: TRBV11-2; d_call: TRBD2; j_call: TRBJ2-2; clone_size: few; cdr3_aa: CASSSTSGYNTGELFF; cdr3_nt: TGTGCCAGCAGCTCGACTAGCGGTTATAACACCGGGGAGCTGTTTTTT
v_call: TRBV6-1; d_call: -; j_call: TRBJ1-1; clone_size: few; cdr3_aa: CASSEIIGTVNTEAFF; cdr3_nt: TGTGCCAGCAGTGAAATCATAGGGACCGTGAACACTGAAGCTTTCTTT
v_call: TRBV19; d_call: TRBD1; j_call: TRBJ1-1; clone_size: -; cdr3_aa: CASGQTGETGAFF; cdr3_nt: TGTGCCAGTGGACAAACAGGGGAGACGGGAGCTTTCTTT
v_call: TRBV4-1; d_call: -; j_call: TRBJ2-4; clone_size: -; cdr3_aa: CASSQALQGAKNIQYF; cdr3_nt: TGCGCCAGCAGCCAAGCCCTACAGGGAGCCAAAAACATTCAGTACTTC
v_call: TRBV2; d_call: -; j_call: TRBJ1-2; clone_size: few; cdr3_aa: CATSRGPNYGYTF; cdr3_nt: TGTGCCACCAGCAGGGGACCGAACTATGGCTACACCTTC
v_call: TRBV29-1; d_call: TRBD2; j_call: TRBJ2-1; clone_size: -; cdr3_aa: CSVASGGGYGEQFF; cdr3_nt: TGCAGCGTCGCCAGCGGGGGAGGATACGGTGAGCAGTTCTTC
v_call: TRBV5-4; d_call: -; j_call: TRBJ1-6; clone_size: -; cdr3_aa: CASSTGGRGNSPLHF; cdr3_nt: TGTGCCAGCAGTACGGGGGGCCGGGGTAATTCACCCCTCCACTTT
v_call: TRBV11-3; d_call: -; j_call: TRBJ2-6; clone_size: medium-sized; cdr3_aa: CASSLGAGANVLTF; cdr3_nt: TGTGCCAGCAGCTTAGGAGCCGGGGCCAACGTCCTGACTTTC
v_call: TRBV29-1; d_call: -; j_call: TRBJ1-2; clone_size: -; cdr3_aa: CSVDNGYTF; cdr3_nt: TGCAGCGTTGACAATGGCTACACCTTC
v_call: TRBV4-1; d_call: TRBD2; j_call: TRBJ2-1; clone_size: -; cdr3_aa: CASSQEKRGVRDEQFF; cdr3_nt: TGCGCCAGCAGCCAAGAGAAGCGGGGGGTTAGGGATGAGCAGTTCTTC
v_call: TRBV29-1; d_call: -; j_call: TRBJ1-1; clone_size: -; cdr3_aa: CSLRDGVNTEAFF; cdr3_nt: TGCAGCCTGAGGGATGGGGTGAACACTGAAGCTTTCTTT
v_call: TRBV10-2; d_call: -; j_call: TRBJ2-7; clone_size: -; cdr3_aa: CASSPRSEQYF; cdr3_nt: TGCGCCAGCAGTCCGAGATCCGAGCAGTACTTC
v_call: TRBV7-2; d_call: -; j_call: TRBJ1-1; clone_size: -; cdr3_aa: CASSFKPRDTEAFF; cdr3_nt: TGTGCCAGCAGCTTTAAGCCGAGGGACACTGAAGCTTTCTTT
v_call: TRBV10-3; d_call: -; j_call: TRBJ1-2; clone_size: -; cdr3_aa: CATSTRTTNYGYTF; cdr3_nt: TGTGCCACCTCGACCAGGACTACTAACTATGGCTACACCTTC
v_call: TRBV30; d_call: -; j_call: TRBJ1-5; clone_size: -; cdr3_aa: CAWSRQYNQPQHF; cdr3_nt: TGTGCCTGGAGTAGGCAGTACAATCAGCCCCAGCATTTT
v_call: TRBV30; d_call: -; j_call: TRBJ2-7; clone_size: -; cdr3_aa: CAWSMGGATYEQYF; cdr3_nt: TGTGCCTGGAGTATGGGGGGCGCCACCTACGAGCAGTACTTC
v_call: TRBV5-1; d_call: -; j_call: TRBJ1-2; clone_size: -; cdr3_aa: CASSDDRRNGYTF; cdr3_nt: TGCGCCAGCAGCGATGACAGGCGTAACGGCTACACCTTC
v_call: TRBV15; d_call: TRBD1; j_call: TRBJ2-7; clone_size: -; cdr3_aa: CATSRDLQGANEQYF; cdr3_nt: TGTGCCACCAGCAGAGACTTGCAGGGGGCGAACGAGCAGTACTTC
v_call: TRBV6-5; d_call: -; j_call: TRBJ2-7; clone_size: -; cdr3_aa: CASSHRAGHEQYF; cdr3_nt: TGTGCCAGCAGCCACCGGGCGGGCCACGAGCAGTACTTC
v_call: TRBV27; d_call: -; j_call: TRBJ1-4; clone_size: -; cdr3_aa: CASRAGGWTNEKLFF; cdr3_nt: TGTGCCAGCAGGGCGGGGGGCTGGACTAATGAAAAACTGTTTTTT
v_call: TRBV2; d_call: -; j_call: TRBJ1-2; clone_size: few; cdr3_aa: CASRDRNYGYTF; cdr3_nt: TGTGCCAGCAGGGACAGAAACTATGGCTACACCTTC
v_call: TRBV30; d_call: -; j_call: TRBJ2-6; clone_size: once; cdr3_aa: CAWRPTGGPLRF; cdr3_nt: TGTGCCTGGAGGCCGACCGGGGGACCCCTCCGCTTC
v_call: TRBV19; d_call: -; j_call: TRBJ1-6; clone_size: -; cdr3_aa: CASRWRGNSPLHF; cdr3_nt: TGTGCCAGTAGATGGAGGGGTAATTCACCCCTCCACTTT
v_call: TRBV11-2; d_call: TRBD1; j_call: TRBJ1-2; clone_size: -; cdr3_aa: CASSPLRGQAGGYTF; cdr3_nt: TGTGCCAGCAGCCCGCTTAGAGGACAGGCTGGGGGCTACACCTTC
v_call: TRBV7-2; d_call: -; j_call: TRBJ1-1; clone_size: -; cdr3_aa: CASTLGGVEAFF; cdr3_nt: TGTGCCAGCACTCTGGGGGGAGTTGAAGCTTTCTTT
v_call: TRBV9; d_call: -; j_call: TRBJ1-4; clone_size: -; cdr3_aa: CASSPTTNTNEKLFF; cdr3_nt: TGTGCCAGCAGCCCAACCACTAATACGAATGAAAAACTGTTTTTT
v_call: TRBV14; d_call: -; j_call: TRBJ2-5; clone_size: few; cdr3_aa: CASSQRETQYF; cdr3_nt: TGTGCCAGCAGCCAACGAGAGACCCAGTACTTC
v_call: TRBV4-2; d_call: TRBD2; j_call: TRBJ2-5; clone_size: -; cdr3_aa: CASSPLTSGGETQYF; cdr3_nt: TGTGCCAGCAGCCCCCTGACTAGCGGGGGGGAGACCCAGTACTTC
v_call: TRBV7-2; d_call: -; j_call: TRBJ1-3; clone_size: few; cdr3_aa: CASSSQIGRASGNTIYF; cdr3_nt: TGTGCCAGCAGCTCTCAAATCGGGAGAGCCTCTGGAAACACCATATATTTT
v_call: TRBV27; d_call: -; j_call: TRBJ2-3; clone_size: -; cdr3_aa: CASSFGTPSTDTQYF; cdr3_nt: TGTGCCAGCAGTTTTGGGACACCAAGCACAGATACGCAGTATTTT
v_call: TRBV6-6; d_call: TRBD1; j_call: TRBJ1-5; clone_size: -; cdr3_aa: CASSYSQGQTDQPQHF; cdr3_nt: TGTGCCAGCAGTTACAGCCAGGGACAGACTGATCAGCCCCAGCATTTT
v_call: TRBV6-1; d_call: TRBD1; j_call: TRBJ1-6; clone_size: -; cdr3_aa: CASSERDRERNSPLHF; cdr3_nt: TGTGCCAGCAGTGAACGAGACAGGGAGCGTAATTCACCCCTCCACTTT
v_call: TRBV30; d_call: -; j_call: TRBJ2-5; clone_size: once; cdr3_aa: CAWNRASKTQYF; cdr3_nt: TGTGCCTGGAACAGGGCTTCGAAGACCCAGTACTTC
v_call: TRBV29-1; d_call: -; j_call: TRBJ2-1; clone_size: -; cdr3_aa: CSTPTVYNEQFF; cdr3_nt: TGCAGCACTCCGACAGTCTACAATGAGCAGTTCTTC
v_call: TRBV6-6; d_call: -; j_call: TRBJ1-5; clone_size: -; cdr3_aa: CASSYSSLGNQPQHF; cdr3_nt: TGTGCCAGCAGTTACTCGAGCTTGGGCAATCAGCCCCAGCATTTT
v_call: TRBV2; d_call: TRBD2; j_call: TRBJ2-3; clone_size: -; cdr3_aa: CASSAGLAGSTDTQYF; cdr3_nt: TGTGCCAGCAGCGCTGGGCTAGCGGGGAGCACAGATACGCAGTATTTT
v_call: TRBV5-1; d_call: -; j_call: TRBJ1-2; clone_size: -; cdr3_aa: CASSLDTSSYGYTF; cdr3_nt: TGCGCCAGCAGCTTGGATACCAGCTCCTATGGCTACACCTTC